This T cell receptor (beta chain) came from a study of blood T cell repertoires in COVID-19. Study-level information: The United States, Italy and Spain provided the acute and convalescent COVID-19 samples. In each case, the material was cDNA or gDNA derived from T cells, B-cell-depleted T cells, or PBMCs.

How the authors handled the data: Reference gene primer amplification in the assay estimated nucleated cell counts. Using immunoSEQ multiplex PCR, the repertoire was profiled, and TCRdb retains in-frame clones only, with some absent. The DNA gave D and trimming, while V, J and clone size come from that table. The sample records about 130,000 clones, about 80% being singletons. V shed 0 bases and J shed 1 base, with 9 bases lying between them. This CDR3 region has 15 residues. Germline V lookup: CDR1 SGHTA, CDR2 FQGNSA. The clonotype was recovered from a woman of 80 years or more with acute or convalescent COVID-19. The sample consisted of peripheral blood. The chain has TRBV7-2 and TRBJ1-1; D ambiguous. For the CDR3, the DNA is TGTGCCAGCAGCTTAGCGCGTCTCCGGAACACTGAAGCTTTCTTT. The encoded protein is CASSLARLRNTEAFF.